The 8 T cell receptor beta chains below come from one sample, sequenced in a study of graft-versus-host responses after intestinal transplantation. Using immunoSEQ multiplex PCR, the repertoire was profiled, and TCRdb retains in-frame clones only, with some absent. The data show about 70,000 clones, 90% seen once. Their target antigens are unknown. The input for sequencing was unstimulated CD8+ T cells sorted from spleen or lymph node cells, taken before transplant. These receptors were obtained from a human donor who was the organ donor for an intestinal transplant.

This clone appeared once. The chain has TRBV18 and TRBJ1-2, with no clear D. Between the trimmed V and J ends, which lost 5 bases and 4 bases, there was a span of 14 bases. This CDR3 has 14 residues. The germline V gene encodes CDR1 KGHSH and CDR2 LQKENI. This chain's CDR3 is CASSSAEVFYGYTF. In nucleotides, the CDR3 is TGTGCCAGCTCATCGGCCGAGGTCTTCTATGGCTACACCTTC.

The V and J genes are TRBV28 and TRBJ2-5, with 10 bases lining up with TRBD1. V trimming: 4 bases; J trimming: 1 base; junction bases outside the gene matches: 6. The CDR3 runs to 16 residues. In germline, CDR1 is MDHEN, CDR2 SYDVKM. CDR3 protein: CASSSGQGGTQETQYF. The DNA of the CDR3 is TGTGCCAGCAGTTCCGGACAGGGGGGAACCCAAGAGACCCAGTACTTC.

Turning to this clone: At one of its ends the junction is not consistent with the germline gene, which may arise from a read error. The gene calls are TRBV2 and TRBJ1-2; TRBD1 might be the D (5 bases). CDR1 and CDR2 from the germline V gene are SNHLY and FYNNEI. The CDR3 spans 16 residues. CDR3: CASSSSKGGRGGTSRF. CDR3 bases: TGTGCCAGCAGCTCTTCGAAGGGAGGTCGGGGCGGGACTTCACGATTC.

The chain recombines TRBV10-3 with TRBJ2-2; D remains unclear. In germline, CDR1 is ENHRY, CDR2 SYGVKD. The CDR3 is made up of 14 amino acids. V was cut by 3 bases and J by 6 bases, with 11 bases left in between. CDR3 DNA sequence: TGTGCCATCAGTGATAAACGGGTTCCCGGGGAGCTGTTTTTT. Protein: CAISDKRVPGELFF.

This chain uses TRBV6-5 with TRBJ1-4; 8 nucleotides agree with TRBD1. The CDR3 covers 15 residues. Germline trimming cut 7 bases from V and 3 bases from J; bases unmatched to any gene: 7. Germline V CDR1 and CDR2: MNHEY, SVGAGI. The CDR3 nucleotides are TGTGCCAGCAAACCAACAGGGGGGCCTAATGAAAAACTGTTTTTT. As protein: CASKPTGGPNEKLFF.

The chain links TRBV13 to TRBJ1-2, with D maybe TRBD1 (5 bases). The CDR3 spans 14 residues. Trimming removed 5 bases at V and 4 bases at J, with 14 bases between. The V gene's germline CDR1 is PRHDT and CDR2 FYEKMQ (reference sequence). This chain's CDR3 is CASSPRQISYGYTF. CDR3 DNA sequence: TGTGCCAGCAGCCCAAGACAGATATCCTATGGCTACACCTTC.

This clone is a singleton in its sample. The chain has TRBV27 and TRBJ1-1; 7 bases map to TRBD1. The ends lost 4 bases at V and 6 bases at J; junction bases unmatched: 8. Germline lookup yields CDR1 MNHEY and CDR2 SMNVEV (reference sequence). This CDR3 is built from 14 residues. CDR3 DNA sequence: TGTGCCAGCAGTTCGGGAGGGGGCTCAGCTGAAGCTTTCTTT. Amino acids: CASSSGGGSAEAFF.

The chain uses TRBV9 and TRBJ1-1; tentative D call: TRBD1 (6 bases). Germline V gene sequence: CDR1 SGDLS, CDR2 YYNGEE. The CDR3 spans 16 residues. Trimming pared 0 bases from V and 2 bases from J, leaving 14 bases between. CDR3 in DNA: TGTGCCAGCAGCGTAGAGTCCCAGGGGACCAACACTGAAGCTTTCTTT. Encoded protein: CASSVESQGTNTEAFF.